The sequence of this T cell receptor (beta chain) was determined in a study of blood T cell repertoires in COVID-19. Turning to the study itself: PBMCs, B-cell-depleted T cells, or T cells provided the cDNA or gDNA that made up the material.

The CDR3 loop spans 15 amino acids. V shed 3 bases and J 0 bases; nucleotides not matched to a gene: 2. From germline, CDR1 is GTSNPN and CDR2 SVGIG (reference sequence). The assay was immunoSEQ multiplex PCR, and TCRdb's table has in-frame clones only and misses some. The sample holds about 330,000 clones, around nine tenths seen once. V and J are TRBV30 and TRBJ2-3; TRBD2 matches at 11 bases. Sequencing was performed on peripheral blood. This receptor was obtained from a woman between 50 and 59 years old with active or convalescent COVID-19. The CDR3 region has the DNA TGTGCCTGGAGCGCTAGCGGGGGGAGCACAGATACGCAGTATTTT. This gives the protein CAWSASGGSTDTQYF. Filled out from reference TRBV30 and TRBJ2-3, the complete variable domain reads SQTIHQWPATLVQPVGSPLSLECTVEGTSNPNLYWYRQAAGRGLQLLFYSVGIGQISSEVPQNLSASRPQDRQFILSSKKLLLSDSGFYLCAWSASGGSTDTQYFGPGTRLTVL.